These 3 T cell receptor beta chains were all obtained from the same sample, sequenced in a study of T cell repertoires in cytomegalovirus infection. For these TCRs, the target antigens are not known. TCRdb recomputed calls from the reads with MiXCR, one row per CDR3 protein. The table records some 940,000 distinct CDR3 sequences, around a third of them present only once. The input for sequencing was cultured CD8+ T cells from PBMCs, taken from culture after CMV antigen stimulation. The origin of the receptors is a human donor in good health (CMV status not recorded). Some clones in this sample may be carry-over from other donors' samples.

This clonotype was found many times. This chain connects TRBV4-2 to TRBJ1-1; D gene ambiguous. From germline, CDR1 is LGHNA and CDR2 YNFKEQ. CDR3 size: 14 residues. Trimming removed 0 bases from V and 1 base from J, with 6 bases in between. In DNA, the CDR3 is TGTGCCAGCAGCCAAGATCCCGGGAACACTGAAGCTTTCTTT. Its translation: CASSQDPGNTEAFF.

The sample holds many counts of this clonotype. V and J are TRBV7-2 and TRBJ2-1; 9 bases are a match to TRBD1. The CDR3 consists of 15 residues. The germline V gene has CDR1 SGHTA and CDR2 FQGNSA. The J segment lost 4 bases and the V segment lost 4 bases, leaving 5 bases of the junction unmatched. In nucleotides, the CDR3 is TGTGCCAGCAGCTACGGACAGGGGTGGTACAATGAGCAGTTCTTC. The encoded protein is CASSYGQGWYNEQFF. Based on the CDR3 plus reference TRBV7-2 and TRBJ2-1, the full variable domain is GAGVSQSPSNKVTEKGKDVELRCDPISGHTALYWYRQSLGQGLEFLIYFQGNSAPDKSGLPSDRFSAERTGGSVSTLTIQRTQQEDSAVYLCASSYGQGWYNEQFFGPGTRLTVL.

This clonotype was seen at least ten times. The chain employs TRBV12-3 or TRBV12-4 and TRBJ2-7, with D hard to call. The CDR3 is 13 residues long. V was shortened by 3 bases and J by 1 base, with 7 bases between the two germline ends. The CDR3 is CASSFVGSYEQYV. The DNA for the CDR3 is TGTGCCAGCAGTTTTGTAGGATCCTACGAGCAGTACGTC.